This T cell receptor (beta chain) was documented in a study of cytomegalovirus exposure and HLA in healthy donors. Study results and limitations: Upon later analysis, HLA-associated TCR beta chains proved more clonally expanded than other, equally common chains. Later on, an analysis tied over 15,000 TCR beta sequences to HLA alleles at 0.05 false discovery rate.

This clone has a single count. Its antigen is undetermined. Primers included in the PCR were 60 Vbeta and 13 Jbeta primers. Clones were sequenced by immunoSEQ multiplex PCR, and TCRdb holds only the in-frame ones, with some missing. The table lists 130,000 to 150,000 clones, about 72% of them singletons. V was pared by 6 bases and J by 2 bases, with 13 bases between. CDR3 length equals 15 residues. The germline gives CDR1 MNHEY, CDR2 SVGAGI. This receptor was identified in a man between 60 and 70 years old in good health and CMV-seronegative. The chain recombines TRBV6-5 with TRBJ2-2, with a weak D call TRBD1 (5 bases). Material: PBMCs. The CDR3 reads CASRATTVNTGELFF. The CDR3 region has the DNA TGTGCCAGCAGGGCAACGACAGTAAACACCGGGGAGCTGTTTTTT.